This T cell receptor beta chain was sequenced for a study of blood T cell repertoires in COVID-19. Some clones are missing from TCRdb's copy, which holds only in-frame ones; the method was immunoSEQ multiplex PCR. Here the sample spans about 270,000 clones, 83% being singletons. This receptor was identified in a woman in her forties or fifties who had recovered from COVID-19. Sequenced: peripheral blood.

The CDR3 loop is CASSPTGTGVHYEQYF. The CDR3 coding sequence is TGTGCCAGCAGCCCCACCGGGACAGGGGTTCACTACGAGCAGTACTTC. The chain carries TRBV7-2 and TRBJ2-7; 10 nucleotides match TRBD1. The CDR3 has 16 amino acids. Trimming cost V 5 bases and J 3 bases; bases outside gene matches: 10. Germline values: CDR1 SGHTA, CDR2 FQGNSA.